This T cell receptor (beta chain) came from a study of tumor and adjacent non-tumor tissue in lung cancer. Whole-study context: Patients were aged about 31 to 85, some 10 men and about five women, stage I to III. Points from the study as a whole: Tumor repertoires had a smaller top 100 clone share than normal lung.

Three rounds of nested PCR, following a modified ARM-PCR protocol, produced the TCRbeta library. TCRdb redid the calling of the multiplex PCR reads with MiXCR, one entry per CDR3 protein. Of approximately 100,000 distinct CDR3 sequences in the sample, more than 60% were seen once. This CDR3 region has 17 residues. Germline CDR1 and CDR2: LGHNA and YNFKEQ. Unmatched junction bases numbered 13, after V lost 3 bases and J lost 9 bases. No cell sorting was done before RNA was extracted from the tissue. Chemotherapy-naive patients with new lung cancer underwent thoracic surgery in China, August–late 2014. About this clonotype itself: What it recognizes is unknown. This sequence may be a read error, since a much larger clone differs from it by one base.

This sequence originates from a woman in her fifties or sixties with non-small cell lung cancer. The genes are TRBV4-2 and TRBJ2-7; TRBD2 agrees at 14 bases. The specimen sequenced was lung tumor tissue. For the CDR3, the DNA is TGTGCCAGCAGCCAGGAGAAGACTAGCGGGAGGGCGTGGGGGCAGTACTTC. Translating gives CASSQEKTSGRAWGQYF.